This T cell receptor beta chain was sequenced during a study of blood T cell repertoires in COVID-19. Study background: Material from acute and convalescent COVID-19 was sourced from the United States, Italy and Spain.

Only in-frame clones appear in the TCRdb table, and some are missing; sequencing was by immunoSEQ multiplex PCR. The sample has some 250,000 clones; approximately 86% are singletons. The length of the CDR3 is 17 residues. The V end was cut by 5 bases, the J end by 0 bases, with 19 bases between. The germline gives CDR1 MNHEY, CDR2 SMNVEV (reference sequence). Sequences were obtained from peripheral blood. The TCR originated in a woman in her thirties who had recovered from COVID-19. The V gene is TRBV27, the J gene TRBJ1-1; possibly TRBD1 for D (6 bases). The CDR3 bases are TGTGCCAGCAGTACATCCGGGGACACCTTCATGAACACTGAAGCTTTCTTT. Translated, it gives CASSTSGDTFMNTEAFF.